Listed below are T cell receptor beta chains from one sample, sequenced in a study of shared T cell receptors in the human thymus. Libraries were prepared by immunoSEQ multiplex PCR; TCRdb keeps only in-frame clonotypes and omits some of them. The sample shows some 400,000 clones, 95% of them seen only once. The sample consisted of thymocytes. These receptors were obtained from a human donor. Each CDR3 is given with its conserved first and last residue. D genes are given only for firm matches. Clone size appears in some rows only: once, few, many, or a class for an expanded clone.

>TRBJ2-7|-|TRBV6-1|once
CASSEGRTRYEQYF
TGTGCCAGCAGTGAAGGGAGGACCAGATACGAGCAGTACTTC
>TRBJ2-7|TRBD1|TRBV5-4|-
CASRGQGAGEQYF
TGTGCCAGCAGGGGACAGGGGGCGGGCGAGCAGTACTTC
>TRBJ2-3|TRBD1|TRBV6-1|-
CASKNKGASTDTQYF
TGTGCCAGCAAAAATAAGGGGGCCAGCACAGATACGCAGTATTTT
>TRBJ2-7|TRBD2|TRBV10-3|once
CAISSGTSGPIDEQYF
TGTGCCATCAGCTCCGGGACTAGCGGGCCGATCGACGAGCAGTACTTC
>TRBJ2-3|TRBD2|TRBV4-3|once
CASSQDPGGRETDTQYF
TGCGCCAGCAGCCAAGATCCGGGGGGGAGGGAGACAGATACGCAGTATTTT
>TRBJ1-1|-|TRBV18|-
CASSPMEDGPPGDTEAFF
TGTGCCAGCTCACCAATGGAGGACGGCCCCCCTGGGGACACTGAAGCTTTCTTT
>TRBJ2-1|TRBD2|TRBV7-9|-
CASSLARGSGNEQFF
TGTGCCAGCAGCTTAGCGCGCGGGAGCGGGAATGAGCAGTTCTTC
>TRBJ1-1|-|TRBV9|once
CASSAGSGLNTEAFF
TGTGCCAGCAGCGCCGGCTCAGGGTTGAACACTGAAGCTTTCTTT
>TRBJ1-1|-|TRBV10-1|few
CASRAGVDGGPDEAFF
TGCGCCAGCAGGGCCGGGGTGGATGGAGGGCCTGATGAAGCTTTCTTT
>TRBJ2-5|-|TRBV30|-
CAWSPGEAQYF
TGTGCCTGGAGTCCTGGAGAGGCCCAGTACTTC
>TRBJ1-4|-|TRBV19|-
CASSIDQTGIATNEKLFF
TGTGCCAGTAGTATAGATCAGACAGGTATTGCAACTAATGAAAAACTGTTTTTT
>TRBJ2-5|TRBD2|TRBV6-1|once
CASSDRRGSGLVEMVETQYF
TGTGCCAGCAGTGACAGGAGGGGGTCGGGACTAGTAGAGATGGTCGAGACCCAGTACTTC
>TRBJ1-5|TRBD1|TRBV14|once
CASSQDQGGPQHF
TGTGCCAGCAGCCAAGATCAGGGGGGGCCCCAGCATTTT
>TRBJ1-1|-|TRBV15|-
CATSRPFSRQGGTEAFF
TGTGCCACCAGCAGACCTTTTTCCCGGCAGGGTGGGACTGAAGCTTTCTTT
>TRBJ1-1|-|TRBV7-4|-
CASSLGGAVGKAFF
TGTGCCAGCAGCTTAGGGGGGGCAGTCGGTAAAGCTTTCTTT
>TRBJ2-7|TRBD2|TRBV5-1|-
CASSCGTSGSTSSYEQYF
TGCGCCAGCAGCTGTGGGACTAGCGGGAGTACCAGCTCCTACGAGCAGTACTTC
>TRBJ2-7|-|TRBV14|-
CASSLKAQNEQYF
TGTGCCAGCAGCCTTAAGGCCCAAAACGAGCAGTACTTC
>TRBJ2-2|TRBD2|TRBV5-1|-
CASSLCLREGANTGELFF
TGCGCCAGCAGCTTGTGCTTGCGGGAGGGCGCGAACACCGGGGAGCTGTTTTTT
>TRBJ1-4|-|TRBV11-2|-
CASSREGWYEKLFF
TGTGCCAGCAGCCGGGAGGGGTGGTATGAAAAACTGTTTTTT
>TRBJ2-1|TRBD2|TRBV7-3|-
CASSLGSPWGQGLAGGKKFF
TGTGCCAGCAGCTTAGGAAGCCCCTGGGGCCAGGGACTAGCGGGAGGAAAGAAGTTCTTC
>TRBJ2-7|TRBD2|TRBV5-4|-
CASRGSERENFHEQYF
TGTGCCAGCAGAGGATCGGAGCGGGAGAATTTCCACGAGCAGTACTTC
>TRBJ1-5|-|TRBV7-2|once
CASSPAGGQGVSNQPQHF
TGTGCCAGCAGCCCCGCCGGGGGGCAGGGAGTTAGCAATCAGCCCCAGCATTTT
>TRBJ1-2|-|TRBV7-2|-
CASSSREDGYTF
TGTGCCAGCAGCTCCAGGGAAGATGGCTACACCTTC
>TRBJ2-3|-|TRBV7-9|-
CASSTPRQGAADTQYF
TGTGCCAGCAGTACACCCCGGCAGGGAGCGGCAGATACGCAGTATTTT
>TRBJ1-3|TRBD1|TRBV2|-
CASSPRTGKAGNTIYF
TGTGCCAGCAGTCCTAGGACAGGGAAGGCTGGAAACACCATATATTTT
>TRBJ2-7|TRBD2|TRBV5-6|-
CASRLSGTSGRHEQYF
TGTGCCAGCAGACTATCCGGGACTAGCGGGAGACACGAGCAGTACTTC
>TRBJ2-1|-|TRBV10-3|once
CAISEGNSYNEQFF
TGTGCCATCAGTGAGGGAAATAGCTACAATGAGCAGTTCTTC
>TRBJ2-1|-|TRBV19|once
CASSRSTAPTEDQQFF
TGTGCCAGTAGTAGGAGTACAGCGCCCACCGAGGACCAGCAGTTCTTC
>TRBJ2-7|TRBD2|TRBV4-1|-
CASSQRTSGSEGSYEQYF
TGCGCCAGCAGCCAAAGAACTAGCGGGTCCGAGGGGTCCTACGAGCAGTACTTC
>TRBJ2-3|TRBD1|TRBV19|-
CASSLSGQVIDTQYF
TGTGCCAGTAGTCTGTCGGGACAGGTTATAGATACGCAGTATTTT
>TRBJ2-7|-|TRBV30|-
CAWRGRTGSSGEQYF
TGTGCCTGGAGAGGCCGTACCGGGTCCTCGGGCGAGCAGTACTTC
>TRBJ2-7|TRBD2|TRBV11-2|-
CASSLTWLAGIEQYF
TGTGCCAGCAGCTTAACTTGGCTAGCGGGAATCGAGCAGTACTTC
>TRBJ2-7|TRBD2|TRBV27|once
CASSLGTSGRLGEQYF
TGTGCCAGCAGTTTAGGGACTAGCGGGAGGTTGGGCGAGCAGTACTTC
>TRBJ2-1|-|TRBV11-2|-
CASSLEGFGQSSYNEQFF
TGTGCCAGCAGCTTAGAGGGATTTGGGCAGAGCTCCTACAATGAGCAGTTCTTC
>TRBJ1-3|-|TRBV5-1|-
CASRGQENTIYF
TGCGCCAGCCGGGGGCAAGAAAACACCATATATTTT
>TRBJ1-1|-|TRBV5-1|few
CASSLAGVTEAFF
TGCGCCAGCAGCTTGGCAGGGGTCACTGAAGCTTTCTTT
>TRBJ2-5|TRBD2|TRBV18|-
CASSFGAGEGQETQYF
TGTGCCAGCTCGTTCGGGGCGGGAGAGGGTCAAGAGACCCAGTACTTC
>TRBJ1-3|-|TRBV18|-
CASSPGNWVAGHMRNTIYF
TGTGCCAGCTCCCCGGGGAACTGGGTAGCGGGCCACATGAGAAACACCATATATTTT
>TRBJ1-1|-|TRBV7-2|-
CASSFSLNTEAFF
TGTGCCAGCAGCTTTTCACTGAACACTGAAGCTTTCTTT
>TRBJ2-5|-|TRBV21-1|-
CASSRAGQQETQYF
TGTGCCAGCAGCAGAGCGGGTCAACAAGAGACCCAGTACTTC
>TRBJ2-2|-|TRBV27|-
CASSRNGKGELFF
TGTGCCAGCAGCAGAAACGGAAAAGGGGAGCTGTTTTTT
>TRBJ1-5|-|TRBV11-2|-
CASSLYSNQPQHF
TGTGCCAGCAGCCTCTATAGCAATCAGCCCCAGCATTTT
>TRBJ2-3|TRBD2|TRBV28|-
CASSFRDRKGDLAGGPDTQYF
TGTGCCAGCAGTTTCCGGGACAGGAAAGGGGATCTAGCGGGAGGACCAGATACGCAGTATTTT
>TRBJ2-5|-|TRBV4-2|-
CASSQEGLAIKNTQYF
TGTGCCAGCAGCCAAGAGGGTCTAGCCATCAAGAACACCCAGTACTTC
>TRBJ1-3|-|TRBV14|-
CASSQLDGSNHAGNTIYF
TGTGCCAGCAGCCAACTCGACGGATCCAATCACGCTGGAAACACCATATATTTT
>TRBJ2-3|TRBD2|TRBV10-3|-
CAISDREGPHICTDTQYF
TGTGCCATCAGTGACCGGGAGGGCCCTCATATCTGTACAGATACGCAGTATTTT
>TRBJ2-7|-|TRBV27|-
CASSLLGGLSSYEQYF
TGTGCCAGCAGTTTATTAGGGGGTCTGAGCTCCTACGAGCAGTACTTC
>TRBJ2-7|-|TRBV5-8|-
CASTSGDPAGEQYF
TGTGCCAGCACCTCCGGGGATCCCGCTGGCGAGCAGTACTTC
>TRBJ2-4|TRBD1|TRBV14|-
CASSQVHRGQTENIQYF
TGTGCCAGCAGCCAAGTCCACAGGGGGCAAACAGAAAACATTCAGTACTTC
>TRBJ1-3|-|TRBV4-3|-
CASSHARSLGNTIYF
TGCGCCAGCAGCCACGCTAGGAGCTTGGGGAACACCATATATTTT
>TRBJ2-1|-|TRBV19|-
CASSKFPYNEQFF
TGTGCCAGTAGTAAGTTCCCCTACAATGAGCAGTTCTTC
>TRBJ2-7|-|TRBV7-6|-
CASSLAAGRGGYEQYF
TGTGCCAGCAGCTTAGCCGCCGGGCGGGGAGGCTACGAGCAGTACTTC
>TRBJ2-5|TRBD2|TRBV9|-
CASSPSRGTSAATQYF
TGTGCCAGCAGCCCCTCGCGAGGGACTAGCGCGGCGACCCAGTACTTC
>TRBJ2-5|-|TRBV5-6|-
CASSYEDTQETQYF
TGTGCCAGCAGCTACGAGGACACTCAAGAGACCCAGTACTTC